A few counts support the clone carrying this TCR beta chain. The source of the sample is a study of post-analysis software for immune sequencing data. Every TCR beta cDNA library bore unique molecular identifiers. TCRdb re-called the PCR reads through MiXCR, storing one row per CDR3 protein. The sample carries 740,000 or so distinct CDR3 sequences, approximately 53% recorded once. Sequencing was performed on blood. The TCR originated in a girl under 18 with multiple sclerosis.

The CDR3 sequence: CSARATLGYGYTF. In DNA, the CDR3 is TGCAGTGCTAGAGCCACCCTAGGCTATGGCTACACCTTC. The genes are TRBV20-1 and TRBJ1-2; D ambiguous. CDR1 and CDR2 (germline): DFQATT, SNEGSKA (reference sequence). The CDR3 consists of 13 residues. Between the trimmed V and J ends, which lost 1 base and 4 bases, there was a span of 10 bases.